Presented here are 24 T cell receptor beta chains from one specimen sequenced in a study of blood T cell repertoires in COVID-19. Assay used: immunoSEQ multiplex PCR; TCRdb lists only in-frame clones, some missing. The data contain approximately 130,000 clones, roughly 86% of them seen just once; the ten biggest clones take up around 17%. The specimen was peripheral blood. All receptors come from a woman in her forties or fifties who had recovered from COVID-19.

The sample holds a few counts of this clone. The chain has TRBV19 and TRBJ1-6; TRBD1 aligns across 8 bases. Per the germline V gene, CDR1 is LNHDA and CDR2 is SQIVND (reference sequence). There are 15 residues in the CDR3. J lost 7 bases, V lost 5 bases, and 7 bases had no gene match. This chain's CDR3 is CASSRVGTGNSPLHF. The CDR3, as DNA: TGTGCCAGTAGTCGGGTCGGGACAGGAAATTCACCCCTCCACTTT. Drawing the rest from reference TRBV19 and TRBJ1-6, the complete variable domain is DGGITQSPKYLFRKEGQNVTLSCEQNLNHDAMYWYRQDPGQGLRLIYYSQIVNDFQKGDIAEGYSVSREKKESFPLTVTSAQKNPTAFYLCASSRVGTGNSPLHFGNGTRLTVT.

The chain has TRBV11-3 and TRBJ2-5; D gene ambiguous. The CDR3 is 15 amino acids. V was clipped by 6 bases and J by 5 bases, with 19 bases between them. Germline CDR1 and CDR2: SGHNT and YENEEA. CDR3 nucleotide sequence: TGTGCCAGCAGTCTTACTGGCGGCTACGGCGAGACCCAGTACTTC. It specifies CASSLTGGYGETQYF.

The CDR3 spells CASSLGRYTEAFF. CDR3 bases: TGTGCCAGCAGCTTAGGGAGATACACTGAAGCTTTCTTT. V and J are TRBV11-2 and TRBJ1-1; no reliable D call. The CDR3 is 13 residues long. Trimming removed 1 base from V and 3 bases from J, with 6 bases in between. CDR1 SGHAT and CDR2 FQNNGV come from the germline V gene.

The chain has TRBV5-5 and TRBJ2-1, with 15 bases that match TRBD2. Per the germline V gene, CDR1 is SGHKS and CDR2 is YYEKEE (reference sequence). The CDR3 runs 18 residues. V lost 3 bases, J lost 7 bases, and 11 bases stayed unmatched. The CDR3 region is CASSSGLAGGRAVNEQFF. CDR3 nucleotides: TGTGCCAGCAGCTCGGGACTAGCGGGAGGAAGGGCTGTGAATGAGCAGTTCTTC.

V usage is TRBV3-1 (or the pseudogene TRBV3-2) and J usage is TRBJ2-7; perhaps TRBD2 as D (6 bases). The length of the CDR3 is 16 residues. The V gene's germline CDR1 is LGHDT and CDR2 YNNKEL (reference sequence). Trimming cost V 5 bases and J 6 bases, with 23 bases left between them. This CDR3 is CASSGRDFGRTLEQYF. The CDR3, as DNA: TGTGCCAGCAGCGGCCGGGACTTTGGGCGCACCCTCGAGCAGTACTTC.

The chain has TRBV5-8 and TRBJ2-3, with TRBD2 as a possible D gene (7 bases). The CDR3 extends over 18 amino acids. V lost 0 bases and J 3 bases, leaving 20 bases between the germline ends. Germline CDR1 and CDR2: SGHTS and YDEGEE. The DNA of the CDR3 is TGTGCCAGCAGCTTGGCACTCGGGGGGCTTGGTCGGACAGATACGCAGTATTTT. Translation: CASSLALGGLGRTDTQYF.

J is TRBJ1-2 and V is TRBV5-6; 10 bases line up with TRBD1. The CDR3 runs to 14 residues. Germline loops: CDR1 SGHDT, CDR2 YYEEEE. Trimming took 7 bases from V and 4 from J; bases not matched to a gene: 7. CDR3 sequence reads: CASCRDRGSYGYTF. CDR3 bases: TGTGCCAGCTGCCGGGACAGGGGTTCCTATGGCTACACCTTC.

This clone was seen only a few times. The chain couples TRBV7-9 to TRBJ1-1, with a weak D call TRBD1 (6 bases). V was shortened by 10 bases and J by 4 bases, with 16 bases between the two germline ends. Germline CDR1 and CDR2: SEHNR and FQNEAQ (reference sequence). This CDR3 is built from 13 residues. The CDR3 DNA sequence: TGTGCCACCGAGACAGGAATGCGCACTGAAGCTTTCTTT. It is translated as CATETGMRTEAFF. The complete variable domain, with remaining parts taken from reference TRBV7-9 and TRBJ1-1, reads DTGVSQNPRHKITKRGQNVTFRCDPISEHNRLYWYRQTLGQGPEFLTYFQNEAQLEKSRLLSDRFSAERPKGSFSTLEIQRTEQGDSAMYLCATETGMRTEAFFGQGTRLTVV.

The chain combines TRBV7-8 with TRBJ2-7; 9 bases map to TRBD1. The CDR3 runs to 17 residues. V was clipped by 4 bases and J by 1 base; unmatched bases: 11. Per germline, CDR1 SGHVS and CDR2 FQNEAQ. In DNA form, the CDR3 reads TGTGCCAGCAGCTCACCGGGACAGGGCCTTCGTTCCTACGAGCAGTACTTC. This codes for CASSSPGQGLRSYEQYF. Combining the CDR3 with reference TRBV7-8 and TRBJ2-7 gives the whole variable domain GAGVSQSPRYKVAKRGQDVALRCDPISGHVSLFWYQQALGQGPEFLTYFQNEAQLDKSGLPSDRFFAERPEGSVSTLKIQRTQQEDSAVYLCASSSPGQGLRSYEQYFGPGTRLTVT.

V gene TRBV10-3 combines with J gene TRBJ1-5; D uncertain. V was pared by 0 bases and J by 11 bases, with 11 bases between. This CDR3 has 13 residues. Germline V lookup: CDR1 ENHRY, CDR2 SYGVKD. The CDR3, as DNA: TGTGCCATCAGTGAGTCCACCGAACGGTCCCAGCATTTT. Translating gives CAISESTERSQHF.

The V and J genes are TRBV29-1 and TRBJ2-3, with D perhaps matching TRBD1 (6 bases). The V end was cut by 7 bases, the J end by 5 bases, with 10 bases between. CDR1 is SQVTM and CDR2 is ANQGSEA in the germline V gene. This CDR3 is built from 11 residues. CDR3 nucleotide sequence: TGCAGCGCCAGGGGTGGAGATACGCAGTATTTT. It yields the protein CSARGGDTQYF.

The CDR3 DNA sequence: TGTGCTAGTGGTTTACATACAGGGGCCACTGAAGCTTTCTTT. Translating gives CASGLHTGATEAFF. The chain joins TRBV12-5 to TRBJ1-1; 7 bases align to TRBD1. The CDR3 is made up of 14 amino acids. Per the germline V gene, CDR1 is LGHNT and CDR2 is FRNRAP. The junction had 5 bases not matched to a gene; V was cut back by 3 bases and J by 4 bases.

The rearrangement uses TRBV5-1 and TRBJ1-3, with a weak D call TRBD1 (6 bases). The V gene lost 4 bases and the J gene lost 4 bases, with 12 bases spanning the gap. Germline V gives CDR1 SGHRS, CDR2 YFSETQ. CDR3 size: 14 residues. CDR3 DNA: TGCGCCAGCAGCCCCGGGGGGCCCGGAAACACCATATATTTT. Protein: CASSPGGPGNTIYF. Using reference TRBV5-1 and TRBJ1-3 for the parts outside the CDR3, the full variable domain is KAGVTQTPRYLIKTRGQQVTLSCSPISGHRSVSWYQQTPGQGLQFLFEYFSETQRNKGNFPGRFSGRQFSNSRSEMNVSTLELGDSALYLCASSPGGPGNTIYFGEGSWLTVV.

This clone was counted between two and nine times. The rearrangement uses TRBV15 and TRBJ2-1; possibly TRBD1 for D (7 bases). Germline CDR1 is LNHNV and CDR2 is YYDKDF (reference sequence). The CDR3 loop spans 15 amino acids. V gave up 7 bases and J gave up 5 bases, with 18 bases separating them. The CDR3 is CATTLGGQTHNEQFF. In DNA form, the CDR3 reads TGTGCCACCACCCTCGGGGGACAGACCCACAATGAGCAGTTCTTC.

CDR3 nucleotides: TGTGCCAGTAGTATGTACGGGTTAGGCTCTGGGGCCAACGTCCTGACTTTC. It yields the protein CASSMYGLGSGANVLTF. This chain joins TRBV19 and TRBJ2-6; D is unclear. V lost 3 bases to trimming and J lost 0 bases, with 12 bases between them. This CDR3 contains 17 residues. CDR1 is LNHDA and CDR2 is SQIVND in the germline V gene (reference sequence).

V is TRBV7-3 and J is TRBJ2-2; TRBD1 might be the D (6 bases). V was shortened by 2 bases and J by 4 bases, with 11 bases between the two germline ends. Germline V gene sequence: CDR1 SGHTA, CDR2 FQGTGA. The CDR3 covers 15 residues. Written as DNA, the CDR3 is TGTGCCAGCAGCTTACGTGGGGGCCTCACCGGGGAGCTGTTTTTT. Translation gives CASSLRGGLTGELFF.

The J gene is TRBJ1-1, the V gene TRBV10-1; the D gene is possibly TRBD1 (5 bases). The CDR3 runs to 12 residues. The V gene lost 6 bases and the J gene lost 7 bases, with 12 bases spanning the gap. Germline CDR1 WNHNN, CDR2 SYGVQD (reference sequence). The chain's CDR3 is CASSLSGGEAFF. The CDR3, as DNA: TGCGCCAGCAGCCTCAGCGGGGGTGAAGCTTTCTTT.

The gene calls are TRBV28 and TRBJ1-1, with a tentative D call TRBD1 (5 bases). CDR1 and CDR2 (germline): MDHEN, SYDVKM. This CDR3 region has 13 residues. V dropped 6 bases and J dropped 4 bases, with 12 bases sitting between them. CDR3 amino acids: CASSLGGVTEAFF. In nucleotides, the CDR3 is TGTGCCAGCAGCCTGGGGGGGGTCACTGAAGCTTTCTTT.

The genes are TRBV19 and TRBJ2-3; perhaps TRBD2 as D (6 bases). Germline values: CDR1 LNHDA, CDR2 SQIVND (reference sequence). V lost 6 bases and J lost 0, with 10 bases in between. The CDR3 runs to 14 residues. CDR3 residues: CASRLGLSTDTQYF. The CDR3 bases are TGTGCCAGTAGGCTGGGACTCAGCACAGATACGCAGTATTTT.

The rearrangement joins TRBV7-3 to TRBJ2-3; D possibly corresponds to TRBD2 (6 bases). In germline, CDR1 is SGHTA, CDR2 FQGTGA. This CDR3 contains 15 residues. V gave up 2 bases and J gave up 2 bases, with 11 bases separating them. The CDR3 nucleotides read TGTGCCAGCAGCTTAGCTCCGGGGGACACAGATACGCAGTATTTT. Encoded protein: CASSLAPGDTDTQYF.

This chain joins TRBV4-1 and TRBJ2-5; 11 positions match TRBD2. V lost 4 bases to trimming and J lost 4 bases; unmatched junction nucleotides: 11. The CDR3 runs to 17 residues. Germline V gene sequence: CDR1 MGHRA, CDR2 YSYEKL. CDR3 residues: CASSLRPGLAGGETQYF. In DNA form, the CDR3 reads TGCGCCAGCAGCCTTCGACCCGGGCTAGCGGGAGGAGAGACCCAGTACTTC.

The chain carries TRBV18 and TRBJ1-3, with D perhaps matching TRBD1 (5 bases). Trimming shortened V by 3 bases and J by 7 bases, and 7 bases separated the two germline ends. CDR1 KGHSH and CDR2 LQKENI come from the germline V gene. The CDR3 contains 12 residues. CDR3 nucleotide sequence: TGTGCCAGCTCACCCGACAGCAACACCATATATTTT. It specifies CASSPDSNTIYF.

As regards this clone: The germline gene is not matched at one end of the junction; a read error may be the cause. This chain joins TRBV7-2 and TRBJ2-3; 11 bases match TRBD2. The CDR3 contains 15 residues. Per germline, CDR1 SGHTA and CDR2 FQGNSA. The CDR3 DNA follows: TGTGCCAGCAGCCTAGCGGGAGGATTCACAGATACGCAGTATTTT. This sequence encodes CASSLAGGFTDTQYF.

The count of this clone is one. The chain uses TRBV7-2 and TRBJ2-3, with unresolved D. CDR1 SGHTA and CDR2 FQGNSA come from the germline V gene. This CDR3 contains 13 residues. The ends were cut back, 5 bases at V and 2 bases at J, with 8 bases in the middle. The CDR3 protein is CASSAHITDTQYF. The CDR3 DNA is TGTGCCAGCAGCGCCCACATCACAGATACGCAGTATTTT. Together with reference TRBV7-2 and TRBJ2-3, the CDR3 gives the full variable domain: GAGVSQSPSNKVTEKGKDVELRCDPISGHTALYWYRQSLGQGLEFLIYFQGNSAPDKSGLPSDRFSAERTGGSVSTLTIQRTQQEDSAVYLCASSAHITDTQYFGPGTRLTVL.